This is a list of T cell receptor beta chains from one sample in a study of T cells in Graves' hyperthyroidism and ophthalmopathy. TCRdb called the multiplex PCR reads again in MiXCR, with one record for every CDR3 protein. Among roughly 400,000 distinct CDR3 sequences listed, around an eighth were seen once. The sequenced material came from blood. These receptors all stem from a man aged 45-65 years with Graves' ophthalmopathy. The CDR3 runs from the conserved cysteine through the conserved F or W. The D gene is left open where the match is weak. The size of a clone is reported for some rows only, either as once, few or many, or as a class for expanded clones.

v_gene | abundance | d_gene | CDR3aa
TRBV18 | many | TRBD1 | CASSPLDRVETQYF
TRBV9 | - | TRBD1 | CASSGTRGQGHNEQFF
TRBV12-3/TRBV12-4 | few | - | CASEEGGLNTEAFF
TRBV3-1 | many | - | CASSQVENSPLHF
TRBV20-1 | many | TRBD2 | CSAPTGTSGTETQYF
TRBV20-1 | many | TRBD2 | CSARDLSGRAGGNEQFF
TRBV5-1 | - | TRBD2 | CTSSKEGLAREFYEQYF
TRBV24-1 | few | TRBD2 | CATSEHGLAGTGELFF
TRBV20-1 | many | - | CSALALGGALYEQYF
TRBV7-7 | many | TRBD1 | CASSSGRGLETQYF
TRBV10-3 | - | - | CATKQGLGSGANVLTF
TRBV7-3 | many | - | CASSFNVNTGELFF
TRBV7-3 | - | - | CASTAGGGTEAFF
TRBV27 | many | - | CASKFPRDSNQPQHF